Each of the 14 T cell receptor beta chains below was sequenced from the same sample in a study of long-term antiretroviral therapy in people with HIV. The libraries were made with immunoSEQ v3.0 at survey level. This table comes from immunoSEQ multiplex PCR, and its TCRdb copy is limited to in-frame clones, with some not included. The table has roughly 18,000 clones, 78% seen once. Sample: unsorted PBMCs, taken 0.3 years after starting antiretroviral therapy. The origin of the receptors is a woman aged 45-65 years with HIV.

This clone was observed a handful of times. The chain employs TRBV7-2 and TRBJ1-6; a weak D match, TRBD1 (5 bases). The CDR3 contains 14 residues. Germline values: CDR1 SGHTA, CDR2 FQGNSA. With 2 bases removed from V and 4 bases from J, the gap between germline ends came to 6 bases. The CDR3 sequence: CASSLRGYNSPLHF. In DNA, the CDR3 is TGTGCCAGCAGCTTAAGGGGATATAATTCACCCCTCCACTTT.

The chain couples TRBV28 to TRBJ1-4, with D uncertain. Germline assignment: CDR1 MDHEN and CDR2 SYDVKM. CDR3 size: 14 residues. V was cut by 5 bases and J by 7 bases, with 14 bases left in between. The CDR3 DNA reads as TGTGCCAGCAGTCCACATGGTGAAGCTGAAAAACTGTTTTTT. Translated, it gives CASSPHGEAEKLFF.

This clone has only a few counts. The chain has TRBV10-3 and TRBJ2-7, with D perhaps assigned TRBD1 or TRBD2 (6 bases each). Germline loops: CDR1 ENHRY, CDR2 SYGVKD. The CDR3 loop spans 15 amino acids. V was clipped by 6 bases and J by 3 bases, with 18 bases between them. The CDR3 region has the DNA TGTGCCATCAGCCCGCGGGACGCAGGGGACTACGAGCAGTACTTC. Protein product: CAISPRDAGDYEQYF.

The chain uses TRBV18 and TRBJ1-1, with unresolved D. This CDR3 has 14 amino acids. Trimming stripped 3 bases from V and 2 bases from J, with 10 bases between. CDR1 is KGHSH and CDR2 is LQKENI in the germline V gene. CDR3: CASSPVGVNTEAFF. DNA of the CDR3: TGTGCCAGCTCACCCGTTGGGGTAAACACTGAAGCTTTCTTT.

The rearrangement uses TRBV18 and TRBJ1-1; maybe TRBD1 (5 bases). This CDR3 has 14 residues. Looked up from germline, CDR1 is KGHSH and CDR2 is LQKENI. V lost 3 bases to trimming and J lost 1 base, with 9 bases between them. This chain's CDR3 is CASSPRVGNTEAFF. The CDR3, as DNA: TGTGCCAGCTCACCCAGGGTGGGGAACACTGAAGCTTTCTTT.

This clone turned up a few times. The V call is TRBV6-1, the J call TRBJ2-7; tentative D call: TRBD1 (6 bases). The CDR3 runs 13 residues. The V end lost 7 bases, the J end lost 6 bases, and 16 bases lay between the germline ends. Germline V CDR1 and CDR2: MNHNS, SASEGT. The CDR3 here is CASMARGWGEQYF. The DNA for the CDR3 is TGTGCCAGCATGGCCAGGGGATGGGGCGAGCAGTACTTC.

The chain links TRBV11-2 to TRBJ1-1; unclear D gene. The CDR3 runs to 14 residues. In germline, CDR1 is SGHAT, CDR2 FQNNGV. Trimming cost V 3 bases and J 1 base, with 9 bases left between them. This chain's CDR3 is CASSLVQKNTEAFF. The CDR3 bases are TGTGCCAGCAGCTTGGTGCAGAAGAACACTGAAGCTTTCTTT.

About this clone itself: At one end the junction does not follow the germline gene, possibly because of a read error. This chain joins TRBV20-1 and TRBJ1-1; no firm D call. The CDR3 is 8 residues long. Germline lookup yields CDR1 DFQATT and CDR2 SNEGSKA (reference sequence). The CDR3 DNA sequence: TGCAGTGCTGGCCCAGGCGGATTT. It translates to CSAGPGGF.

Written as DNA, the CDR3 is TGTGCCAGCAGCTTAGCAGGACCCGGGGAGCTGTTTTTT. This encodes CASSLAGPGELFF. The chain links TRBV7-2 to TRBJ2-2; the D is unclear. Trimming took 0 bases from V and 6 from J, leaving 5 bases between them. CDR3 length: 13 amino acids. Per the germline V gene, CDR1 is SGHTA and CDR2 is FQGNSA.

V usage is TRBV5-5 and J usage is TRBJ2-2; 10 bases agree with TRBD1. This CDR3 comprises 18 residues. V was clipped by 4 bases and J by 0 bases; unmatched bases: 9. Per germline, CDR1 SGHKS and CDR2 YYEKEE (reference sequence). The CDR3 region is CASSLKGTGATNTGELFF. The CDR3 DNA reads as TGTGCCAGCAGCCTGAAAGGGACAGGGGCGACGAACACCGGGGAGCTGTTTTTT. The full variable domain, its missing parts supplied by reference TRBV5-5 and TRBJ2-2, is DAGVTQSPTHLIKTRGQQVTLRCSPISGHKSVSWYQQVLGQGPQFIFQYYEKEERGRGNFPDRFSARQFPNYSSELNVNALLLGDSALYLCASSLKGTGATNTGELFFGEGSRLTVL.

This rearrangement joins TRBV5-4 to TRBJ1-1, with unresolved D. CDR3 length: 15 residues. Germline-derived CDR1 and CDR2 are SGHNT and YYREEE (reference sequence). With 1 base removed from V and 0 bases from J, the gap between germline ends came to 10 bases. In DNA, the CDR3 is TGTGCCAGCAGCTTGACCGCGACCATGAACACTGAAGCTTTCTTT. Translated: CASSLTATMNTEAFF.

The J gene is TRBJ2-5, the V gene TRBV30; D is ambiguous. From germline, CDR1 is GTSNPN and CDR2 SVGIG (reference sequence). There are 13 residues in the CDR3. V lost 0 bases, J lost 5 bases, and 10 bases lay in between. CDR3 bases: TGTGCCTGGAGTGTACTCGGTCGGGAGACCCAGTACTTC. Its translation is CAWSVLGRETQYF. Complete variable domain (other parts from reference TRBV30 and TRBJ2-5): SQTIHQWPATLVQPVGSPLSLECTVEGTSNPNLYWYRQAAGRGLQLLFYSVGIGQISSEVPQNLSASRPQDRQFILSSKKLLLSDSGFYLCAWSVLGRETQYFGPGTRLLVL.

The chain recombines TRBV9 with TRBJ1-5, with D perhaps matching TRBD1 (5 bases). Germline V gives CDR1 SGDLS, CDR2 YYNGEE. The CDR3 sequence is 11 residues long. V was shortened by 3 bases and J by 8 bases, with 6 bases between the two germline ends. The CDR3 region has the DNA TGTGCCAGCAGCGGGGGGGAGCCCCAGCATTTT. Protein sequence: CASSGGEPQHF.

The table lists this clone with a few counts. J is TRBJ1-1 and V is TRBV19; 9 nucleotides match TRBD1. Germline-derived CDR1 and CDR2 are LNHDA and SQIVND (reference sequence). CDR3 length: 13 amino acids. Germline trimming cut 5 bases from V and 5 bases from J; bases unmatched to any gene: 3. CDR3 sequence: CASSPQGATEAFF. CDR3 bases: TGTGCCAGTAGTCCACAGGGGGCGACTGAAGCTTTCTTT.